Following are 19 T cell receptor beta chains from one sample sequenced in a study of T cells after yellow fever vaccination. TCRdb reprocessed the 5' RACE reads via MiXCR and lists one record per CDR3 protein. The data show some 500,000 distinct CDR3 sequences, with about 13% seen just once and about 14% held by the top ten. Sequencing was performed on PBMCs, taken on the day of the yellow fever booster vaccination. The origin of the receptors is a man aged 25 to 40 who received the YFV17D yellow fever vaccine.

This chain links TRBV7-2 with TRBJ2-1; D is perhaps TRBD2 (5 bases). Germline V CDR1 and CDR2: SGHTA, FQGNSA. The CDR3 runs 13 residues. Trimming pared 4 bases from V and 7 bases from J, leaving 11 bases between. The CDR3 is CASSSRGRNEQFF. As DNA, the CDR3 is TGTGCCAGCAGCTCCAGAGGGCGAAATGAGCAGTTCTTC.

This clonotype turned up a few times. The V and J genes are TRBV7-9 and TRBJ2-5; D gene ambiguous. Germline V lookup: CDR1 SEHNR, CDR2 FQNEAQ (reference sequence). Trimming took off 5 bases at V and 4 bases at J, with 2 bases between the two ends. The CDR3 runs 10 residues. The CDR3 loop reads CASSPETQYF. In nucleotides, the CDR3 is TGTGCCAGCAGCCCAGAGACCCAGTACTTC.

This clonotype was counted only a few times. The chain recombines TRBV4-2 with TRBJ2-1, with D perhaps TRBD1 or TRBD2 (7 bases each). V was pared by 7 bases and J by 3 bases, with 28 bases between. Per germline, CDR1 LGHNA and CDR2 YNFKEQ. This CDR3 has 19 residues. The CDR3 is CASTGQAPRGSRGYNEQFF. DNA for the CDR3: TGTGCCAGCACCGGACAGGCGCCGCGCGGGAGTCGGGGCTACAATGAGCAGTTCTTC.

The CDR3 DNA follows: TGTGCCAGCAGTTACTCCCTAGTAGTACCTAGCGAGCAGTACTTC. It translates to CASSYSLVVPSEQYF. The gene calls are TRBV6-5 and TRBJ2-7; no reliable D call. The germline CDR1 and CDR2 sequences are MNHEY and SVGAGI. Trimming removed 0 bases at V and 6 bases at J, with 15 bases between. The CDR3 extends over 15 amino acids.

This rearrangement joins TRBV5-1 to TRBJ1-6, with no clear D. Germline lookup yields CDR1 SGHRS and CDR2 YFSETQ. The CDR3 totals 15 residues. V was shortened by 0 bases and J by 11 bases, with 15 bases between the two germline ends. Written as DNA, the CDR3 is TGCGCCAGCAGCTTGGCAGGTGGTGAGGGCGCACCCCTCCACTTT. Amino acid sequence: CASSLAGGEGAPLHF.

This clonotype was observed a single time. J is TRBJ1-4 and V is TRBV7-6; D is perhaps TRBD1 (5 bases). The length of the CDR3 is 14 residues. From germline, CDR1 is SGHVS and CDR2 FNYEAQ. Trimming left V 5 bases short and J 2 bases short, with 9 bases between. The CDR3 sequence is CASSPGYTNEKLFF. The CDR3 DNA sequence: TGTGCCAGCAGCCCAGGGTATACTAATGAAAAACTGTTTTTT. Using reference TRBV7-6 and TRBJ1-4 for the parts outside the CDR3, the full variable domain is GAGVSQSPRYKVTKRGQDVALRCDPISGHVSLYWYRQALGQGPEFLTYFNYEAQQDKSGLPNDRFSAERPEGSISTLTIQRTEQRDSAMYRCASSPGYTNEKLFFGSGTQLSVL.

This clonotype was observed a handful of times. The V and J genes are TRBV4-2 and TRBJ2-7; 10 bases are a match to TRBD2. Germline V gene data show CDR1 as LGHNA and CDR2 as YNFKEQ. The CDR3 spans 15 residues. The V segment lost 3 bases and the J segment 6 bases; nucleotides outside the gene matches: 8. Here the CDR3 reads CASSQESGRATEQYF. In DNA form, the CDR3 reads TGTGCCAGCAGCCAGGAGAGCGGGAGGGCCACCGAGCAGTACTTC.

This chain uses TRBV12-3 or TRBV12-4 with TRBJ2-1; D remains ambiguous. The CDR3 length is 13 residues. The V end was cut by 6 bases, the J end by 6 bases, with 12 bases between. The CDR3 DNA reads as TGTGCCAGCAGATTGCTAGGACGCAATGAGCAGTTCTTC. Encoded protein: CASRLLGRNEQFF.

Written as DNA, the CDR3 is TGTGCCAGCAGCCCCCGGACAGGGTACAGCGAGCAGTACTTC. Its translation is CASSPRTGYSEQYF. This chain links TRBV7-2 with TRBJ2-7; 8 nucleotides align to TRBD1. The V gene's germline CDR1 is SGHTA and CDR2 FQGNSA. V lost 5 bases and J lost 6; bases outside the gene matches: 9. The CDR3 extends over 14 amino acids.

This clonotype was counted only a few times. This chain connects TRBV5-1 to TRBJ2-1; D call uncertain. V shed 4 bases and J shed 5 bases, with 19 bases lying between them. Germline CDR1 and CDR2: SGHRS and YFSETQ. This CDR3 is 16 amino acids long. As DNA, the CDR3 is TGCGCCAGCAGCCCTCAAGCAGTGACCAACAACAATGAGCAGTTCTTC. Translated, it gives CASSPQAVTNNNEQFF. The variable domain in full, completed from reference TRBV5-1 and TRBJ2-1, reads KAGVTQTPRYLIKTRGQQVTLSCSPISGHRSVSWYQQTPGQGLQFLFEYFSETQRNKGNFPGRFSGRQFSNSRSEMNVSTLELGDSALYLCASSPQAVTNNNEQFFGPGTRLTVL.

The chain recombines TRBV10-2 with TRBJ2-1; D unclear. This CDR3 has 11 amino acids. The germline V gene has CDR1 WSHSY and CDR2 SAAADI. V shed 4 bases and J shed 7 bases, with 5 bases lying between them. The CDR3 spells CASSVVNEQFF. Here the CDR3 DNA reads TGCGCCAGCAGTGTCGTTAATGAGCAGTTCTTC.

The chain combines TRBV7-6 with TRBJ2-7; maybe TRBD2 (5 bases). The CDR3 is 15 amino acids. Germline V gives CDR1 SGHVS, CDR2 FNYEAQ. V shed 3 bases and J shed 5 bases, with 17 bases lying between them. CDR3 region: CASSLLGGPADEQYF. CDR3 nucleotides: TGTGCCAGCAGCTTGCTTGGAGGACCGGCCGACGAGCAGTACTTC.

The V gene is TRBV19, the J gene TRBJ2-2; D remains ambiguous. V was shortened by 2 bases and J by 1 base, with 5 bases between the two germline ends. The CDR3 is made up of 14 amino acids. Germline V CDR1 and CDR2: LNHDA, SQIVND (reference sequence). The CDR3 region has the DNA TGTGCCAGTAGTATAATGGAGAACACCGGGGAGCTGTTTTTT. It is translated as CASSIMENTGELFF. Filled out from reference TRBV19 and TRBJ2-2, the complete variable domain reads DGGITQSPKYLFRKEGQNVTLSCEQNLNHDAMYWYRQDPGQGLRLIYYSQIVNDFQKGDIAEGYSVSREKKESFPLTVTSAQKNPTAFYLCASSIMENTGELFFGEGSRLTVL.

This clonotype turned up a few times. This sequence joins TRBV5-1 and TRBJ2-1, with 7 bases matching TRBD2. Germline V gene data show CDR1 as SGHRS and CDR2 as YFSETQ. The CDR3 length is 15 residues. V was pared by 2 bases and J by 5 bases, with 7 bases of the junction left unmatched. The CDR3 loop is CASSLWLADNNEQFF. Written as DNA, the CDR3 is TGCGCCAGCAGCTTATGGCTAGCGGATAACAATGAGCAGTTCTTC.

DNA of the CDR3: TGTGCCAGCAGCCAAGGCCTGGGGGAGCTGTTTTTT. Translating it yields CASSQGLGELFF. The chain joins TRBV4-2 to TRBJ2-2; no reliable D call. The CDR3 has 12 residues. Trimming stripped 1 base from V and 8 bases from J, with 5 bases between. Per germline, CDR1 LGHNA and CDR2 YNFKEQ.

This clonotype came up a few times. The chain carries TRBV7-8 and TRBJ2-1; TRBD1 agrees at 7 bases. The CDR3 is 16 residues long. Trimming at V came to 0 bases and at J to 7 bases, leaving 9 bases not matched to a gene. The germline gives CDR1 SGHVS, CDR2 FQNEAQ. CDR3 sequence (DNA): TGTGCCAGCAGCTTAGCAATTGAAGGGGGCAGAAATGAGCAGTTCTTC. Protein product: CASSLAIEGGRNEQFF.

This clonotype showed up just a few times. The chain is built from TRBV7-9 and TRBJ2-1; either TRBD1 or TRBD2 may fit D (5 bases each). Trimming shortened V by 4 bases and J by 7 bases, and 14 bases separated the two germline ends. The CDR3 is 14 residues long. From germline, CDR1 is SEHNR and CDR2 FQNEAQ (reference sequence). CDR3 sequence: CASSSGTSRNEQFF. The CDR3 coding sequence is TGTGCCAGCAGCTCCGGGACCTCCCGGAATGAGCAGTTCTTC.

CDR3 region: CASSLVRSVTDTQYF. CDR3 nucleotide sequence: TGTGCCAGCAGCTTAGTTAGGTCAGTCACAGATACGCAGTATTTT. The chain couples TRBV7-2 to TRBJ2-3; D unclear. The CDR3 runs to 15 residues. V lost 1 base to trimming and J lost 2 bases, with 10 bases between them. Germline assignment: CDR1 SGHTA and CDR2 FQGNSA.

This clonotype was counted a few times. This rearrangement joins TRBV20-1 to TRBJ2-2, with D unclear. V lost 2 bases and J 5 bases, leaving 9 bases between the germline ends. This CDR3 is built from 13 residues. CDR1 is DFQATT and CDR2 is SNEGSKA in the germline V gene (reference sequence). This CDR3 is CSARTSLTGELFF. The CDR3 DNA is TGCAGTGCTAGAACTTCTTTAACCGGGGAGCTGTTTTTT.